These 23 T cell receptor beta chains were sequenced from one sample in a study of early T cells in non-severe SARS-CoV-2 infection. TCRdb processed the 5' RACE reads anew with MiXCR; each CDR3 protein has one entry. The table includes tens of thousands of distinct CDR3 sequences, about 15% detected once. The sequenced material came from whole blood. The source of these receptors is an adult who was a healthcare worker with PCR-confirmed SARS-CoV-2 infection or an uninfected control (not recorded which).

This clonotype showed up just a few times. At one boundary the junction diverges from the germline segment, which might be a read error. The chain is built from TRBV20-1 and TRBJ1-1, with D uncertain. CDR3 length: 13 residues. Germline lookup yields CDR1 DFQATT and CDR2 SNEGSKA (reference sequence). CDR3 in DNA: TGCAGTGCCCTATCCATAGAAAACACTGAAGTTTTCTTT. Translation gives CSALSIENTEVFF.

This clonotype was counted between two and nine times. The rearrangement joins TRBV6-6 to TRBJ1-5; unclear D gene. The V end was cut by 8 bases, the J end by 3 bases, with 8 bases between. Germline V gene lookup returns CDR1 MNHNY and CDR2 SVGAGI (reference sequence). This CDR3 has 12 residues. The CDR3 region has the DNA TGTGCCAGCCATAGGCTCAATCAGCCCCAGCATTTT. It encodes CASHRLNQPQHF.

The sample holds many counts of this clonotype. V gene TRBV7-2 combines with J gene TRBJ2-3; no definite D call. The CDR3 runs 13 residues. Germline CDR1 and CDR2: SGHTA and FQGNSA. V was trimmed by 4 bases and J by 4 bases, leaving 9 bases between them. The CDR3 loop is CASSYRVADTQYF. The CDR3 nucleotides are TGTGCCAGCAGCTACCGGGTGGCAGATACGCAGTATTTT.

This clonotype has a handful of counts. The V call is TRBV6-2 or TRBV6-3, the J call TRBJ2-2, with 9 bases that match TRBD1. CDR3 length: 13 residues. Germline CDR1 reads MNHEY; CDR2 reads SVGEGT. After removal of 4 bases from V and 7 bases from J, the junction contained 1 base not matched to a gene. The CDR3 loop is CASSWTGVGELFF. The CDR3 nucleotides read TGTGCCAGCAGTTGGACAGGGGTCGGGGAGCTGTTTTTT.

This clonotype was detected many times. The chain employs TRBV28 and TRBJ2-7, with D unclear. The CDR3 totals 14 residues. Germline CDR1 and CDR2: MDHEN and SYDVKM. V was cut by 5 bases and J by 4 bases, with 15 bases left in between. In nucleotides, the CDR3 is TGTGCCAGCAGTGAACTCGGTGACGTTTACGAGCAGTACTTC. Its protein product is CASSELGDVYEQYF.

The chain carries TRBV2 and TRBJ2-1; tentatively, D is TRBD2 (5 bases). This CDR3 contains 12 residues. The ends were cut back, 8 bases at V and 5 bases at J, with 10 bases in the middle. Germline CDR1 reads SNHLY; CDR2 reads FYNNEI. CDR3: CASGLENNEQFF. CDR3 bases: TGTGCCAGCGGACTGGAAAACAATGAGCAGTTCTTC.

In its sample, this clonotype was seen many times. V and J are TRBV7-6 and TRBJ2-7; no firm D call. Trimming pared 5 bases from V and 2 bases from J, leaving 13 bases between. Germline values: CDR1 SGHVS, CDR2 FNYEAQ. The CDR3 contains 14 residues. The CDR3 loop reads CASSPVVAAYEQYF. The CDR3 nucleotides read TGTGCCAGCAGCCCCGTGGTAGCAGCCTACGAGCAGTACTTC.

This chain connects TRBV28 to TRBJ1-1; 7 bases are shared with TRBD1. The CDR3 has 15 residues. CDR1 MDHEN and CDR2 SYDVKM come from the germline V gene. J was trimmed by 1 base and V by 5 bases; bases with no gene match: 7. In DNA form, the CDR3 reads TGTGCCAGCAGTCCAGGGGGACGGTCGAACACTGAAGCTTTCTTT. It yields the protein CASSPGGRSNTEAFF.

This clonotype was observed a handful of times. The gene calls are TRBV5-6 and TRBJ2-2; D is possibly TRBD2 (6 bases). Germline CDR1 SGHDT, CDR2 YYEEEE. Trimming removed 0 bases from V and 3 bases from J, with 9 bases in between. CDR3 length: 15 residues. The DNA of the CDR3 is TGTGCCAGCAGCTTGGGGAGCGGGCACACCGGGGAGCTGTTTTTT. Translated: CASSLGSGHTGELFF.

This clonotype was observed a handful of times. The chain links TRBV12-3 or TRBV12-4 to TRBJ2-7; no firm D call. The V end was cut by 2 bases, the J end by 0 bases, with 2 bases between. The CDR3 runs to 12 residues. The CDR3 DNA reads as TGTGCCAGCAGTTTAATCTCCTACGAGCAGTACTTC. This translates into CASSLISYEQYF.

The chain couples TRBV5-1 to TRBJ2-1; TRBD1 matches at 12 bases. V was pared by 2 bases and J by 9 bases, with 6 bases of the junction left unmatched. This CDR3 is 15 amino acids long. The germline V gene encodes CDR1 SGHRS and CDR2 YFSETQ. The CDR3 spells CASSFRDRGLGEQFF. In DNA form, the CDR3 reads TGCGCCAGCAGCTTCCGGGACAGGGGGCTTGGTGAGCAGTTCTTC.

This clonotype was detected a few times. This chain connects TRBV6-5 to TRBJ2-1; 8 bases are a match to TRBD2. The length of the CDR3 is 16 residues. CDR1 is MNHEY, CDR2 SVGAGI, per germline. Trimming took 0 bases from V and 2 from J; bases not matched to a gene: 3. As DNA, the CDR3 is TGTGCCAGCAGTTACTCGGCGGGAGGCGCCTACAATGAGCAGTTCTTC. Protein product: CASSYSAGGAYNEQFF.

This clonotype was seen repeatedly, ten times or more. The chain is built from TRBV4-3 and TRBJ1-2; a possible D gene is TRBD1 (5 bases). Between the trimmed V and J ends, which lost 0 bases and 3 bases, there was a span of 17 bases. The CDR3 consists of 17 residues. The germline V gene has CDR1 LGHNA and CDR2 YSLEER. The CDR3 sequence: CASSQDRTWRGDYGYTF. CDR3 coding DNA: TGCGCCAGCAGCCAAGATCGAACTTGGAGGGGCGACTATGGCTACACCTTC.

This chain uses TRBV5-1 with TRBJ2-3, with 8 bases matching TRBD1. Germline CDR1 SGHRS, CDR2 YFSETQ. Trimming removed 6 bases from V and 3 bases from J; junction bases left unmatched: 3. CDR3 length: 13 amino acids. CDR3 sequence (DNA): TGCGCCAGCAAGCAGGGGGCTACAGATACGCAGTATTTT. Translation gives CASKQGATDTQYF.

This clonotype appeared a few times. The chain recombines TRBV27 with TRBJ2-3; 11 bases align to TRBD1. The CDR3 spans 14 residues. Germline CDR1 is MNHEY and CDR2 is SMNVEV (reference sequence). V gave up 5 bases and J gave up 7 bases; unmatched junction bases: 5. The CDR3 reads CASSPGQGVHTQYF. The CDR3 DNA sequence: TGTGCCAGCAGTCCGGGACAGGGGGTCCATACGCAGTATTTT.

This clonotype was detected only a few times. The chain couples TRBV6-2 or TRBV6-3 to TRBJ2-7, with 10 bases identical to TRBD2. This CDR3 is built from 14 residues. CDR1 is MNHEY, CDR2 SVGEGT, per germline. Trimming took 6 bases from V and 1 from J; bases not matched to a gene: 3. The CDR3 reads CASRAAGGSYEQYF. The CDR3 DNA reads TGTGCCAGCAGAGCAGCGGGAGGGTCCTACGAGCAGTACTTC.

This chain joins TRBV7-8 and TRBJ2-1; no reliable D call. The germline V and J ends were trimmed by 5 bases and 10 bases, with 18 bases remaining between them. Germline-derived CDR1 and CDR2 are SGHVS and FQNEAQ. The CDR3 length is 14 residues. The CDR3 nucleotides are TGTGCCAGCAGCGCCGGACCTACCGACCGGGAGCAGTTCTTC. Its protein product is CASSAGPTDREQFF. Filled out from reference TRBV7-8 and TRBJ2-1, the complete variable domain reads GAGVSQSPRYKVAKRGQDVALRCDPISGHVSLFWYQQALGQGPEFLTYFQNEAQLDKSGLPSDRFFAERPEGSVSTLKIQRTQQEDSAVYLCASSAGPTDREQFFGPGTRLTVL.

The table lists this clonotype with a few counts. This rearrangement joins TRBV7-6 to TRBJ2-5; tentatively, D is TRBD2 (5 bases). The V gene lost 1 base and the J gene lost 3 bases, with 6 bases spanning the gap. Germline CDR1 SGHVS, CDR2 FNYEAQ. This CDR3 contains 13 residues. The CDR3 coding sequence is TGTGCCAGCAGCTTAGAGAGGGAAGAGACCCAGTACTTC. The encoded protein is CASSLEREETQYF.

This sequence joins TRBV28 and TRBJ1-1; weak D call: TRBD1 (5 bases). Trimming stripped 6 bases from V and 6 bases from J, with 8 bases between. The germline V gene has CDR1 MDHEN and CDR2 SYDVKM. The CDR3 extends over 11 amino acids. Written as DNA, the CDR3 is TGTGCCAGCAGGGGCAGGGCTGAAGCTTTCTTT. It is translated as CASRGRAEAFF.

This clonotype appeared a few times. CDR3 coding DNA: TGCGCCAGCAGTGAGTCACCACGGGCGGACATTCAGTACTTC. Its translation: CASSESPRADIQYF. V and J are TRBV10-1 and TRBJ2-4, with unresolved D. This CDR3 has 14 amino acids. Germline values: CDR1 WNHNN, CDR2 SYGVQD (reference sequence). Trimming removed 0 bases from V and 8 bases from J, with 11 bases in between.

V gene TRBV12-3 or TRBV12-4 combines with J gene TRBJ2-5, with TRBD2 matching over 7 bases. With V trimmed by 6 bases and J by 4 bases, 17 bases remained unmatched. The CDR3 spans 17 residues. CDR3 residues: CASSPPGGRILRETQYF. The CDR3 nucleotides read TGTGCCAGCAGCCCCCCTGGCGGGAGAATTTTACGAGAGACCCAGTACTTC.

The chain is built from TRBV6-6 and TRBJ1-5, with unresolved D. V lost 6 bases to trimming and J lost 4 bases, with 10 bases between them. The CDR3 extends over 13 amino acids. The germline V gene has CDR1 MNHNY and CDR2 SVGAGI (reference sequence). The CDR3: CASSYAGNQPQHF. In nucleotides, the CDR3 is TGTGCCAGCAGCTACGCGGGGAATCAGCCCCAGCATTTT.

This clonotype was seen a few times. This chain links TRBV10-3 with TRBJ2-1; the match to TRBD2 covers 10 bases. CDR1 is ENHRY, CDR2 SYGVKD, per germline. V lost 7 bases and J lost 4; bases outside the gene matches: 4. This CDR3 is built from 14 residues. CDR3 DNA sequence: TGTGCCATCACCAGCGGGAGGGCATACAATGAGCAGTTCTTC. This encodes CAITSGRAYNEQFF.